This T cell receptor (beta chain) was sequenced for a study of T cell responses to AZD1222 COVID-19 vaccine. Clones were sequenced by immunoSEQ multiplex PCR, and TCRdb holds only the in-frame ones, with some missing. The sample shows 150,000 or so clones, approximately 91% of them seen only once. CDR3 length: 12 residues. The V end lost 6 bases, the J end lost 3 bases, and 9 bases lay between the germline ends. Sample: peripheral blood, taken 28 days after the second AZD1222 dose. The TCR was taken from an adult who received the AZD1222 COVID-19 vaccine. The chain employs TRBV12-3 or TRBV12-4 and TRBJ2-7, with D perhaps matching TRBD1 (6 bases). As DNA, the CDR3 is TGTGCCAGCAGCCCAGGGGTCTACGAGCAGTACTTC. As protein: CASSPGVYEQYF.